This T cell receptor beta chain was sequenced during a study of blood T cell repertoires in COVID-19. Background on the study: PBMCs, B-cell-depleted T cells, or T cells were the source of the cDNA or gDNA that made up the material.

CDR1 is SGHTA, CDR2 FQGTGA, per germline. With 3 bases clipped from V and 1 base from J, the junction kept 7 bases outside the gene matches. The CDR3 has 16 residues. The method was immunoSEQ multiplex PCR; TCRdb's version includes in-frame clones alone and lacks a portion of them. This table holds about 33,000 clones, roughly 88% found once. This sequence was found in a human donor in a cohort sampled during active COVID-19. The chain has TRBV7-3 and TRBJ1-1; 8 nucleotides align to TRBD1. What was sequenced was peripheral blood. The CDR3 DNA follows: TGTGCCAGCAGCTTGCAGGCCGGGACAGGGAACACTGAAGCTTTCTTT. Protein product: CASSLQAGTGNTEAFF.